In this sample, the clone carrying this T cell receptor beta chain turned up a few times. The data were obtained in a study of blood T cell repertoires in COVID-19. Study information: Samples taken during acute and convalescent COVID-19 were collected in the United States, Italy and Spain.

The V and J ends lost 8 bases and 6 bases respectively, with 19 bases between them. This CDR3 comprises 15 residues. The germline V gene has CDR1 MNHEY and CDR2 SMNVEV (reference sequence). Per the original methods: Nucleated cell number was recorded as an estimate derived from reference gene primer amplification. The assay was immunoSEQ multiplex PCR, and TCRdb's table has in-frame clones only and misses some. The DNA was the basis for D and trimming; V, J and clone size are from that table. This table has 150,000 to 200,000 clones, about 89% appearing once. The TCR sequence derives from a man aged 40-55 years with active or convalescent COVID-19. Material for sequencing was peripheral blood. The rearrangement uses TRBV27 and TRBJ1-4; D might be TRBD1 (6 bases). The CDR3 spells CASQQTGTRDEKLFF. DNA for the CDR3: TGTGCCAGCCAACAAACAGGGACGCGGGATGAAAAACTGTTTTTT.